What follows are 19 T cell receptor beta chains derived from one specimen sequenced in a study of blood T cell repertoires in COVID-19. TCRdb keeps only in-frame clones here, not all; method: immunoSEQ multiplex PCR. The sample has about 300,000 clones; about nine tenths are singletons. The sample taken for sequencing was PBMCs or T cells enriched from blood (not recorded which). The source is a woman between 18 and 29 years old who had recovered from COVID-19.

V is TRBV3-1 (or the pseudogene TRBV3-2) and J is TRBJ2-7; 8 bases are shared with TRBD1. The CDR3 contains 15 residues. In germline, CDR1 is LGHDT, CDR2 YNNKEL (reference sequence). J gave up 0 bases and V 1 base, and 2 bases lay outside the gene matches. The DNA of the CDR3 is TGTGCCAGCAGCCAAGGGACAGGGACCTCCTACGAGCAGTACTTC. It encodes CASSQGTGTSYEQYF.

This clone was detected only a few times. The V call is TRBV9, the J call TRBJ2-2, with TRBD1 matching 10 bases. The CDR3 extends over 16 amino acids. J lost 2 bases, V lost 4 bases, and 5 bases had no gene match. Germline lookup yields CDR1 SGDLS and CDR2 YYNGEE. CDR3 coding DNA: TGTGCCAGCAGCCTGACAGGGGGCCCTAACACCGGGGAGCTGTTTTTT. The encoded protein is CASSLTGGPNTGELFF.

The chain employs TRBV5-1 and TRBJ1-4; D not certain. Per germline, CDR1 SGHRS and CDR2 YFSETQ. The CDR3 runs to 15 residues. V was pared by 0 bases and J by 4 bases, with 10 bases between. The CDR3 region has the DNA TGCGCCAGCAGCTTGGGAGGGAGCCTTAATGAAAAACTGTTTTTT. Translating it yields CASSLGGSLNEKLFF.

This chain links TRBV5-5 with TRBJ1-4; 7 positions match TRBD1. This CDR3 comprises 15 residues. The ends lost 4 bases at V and 8 bases at J; junction bases unmatched: 11. The germline gives CDR1 SGHKS, CDR2 YYEKEE (reference sequence). CDR3 bases: TGTGCCAGCAGCCAATTCAGGGGGGCTGGGGAAAAACTGTTTTTT. Protein: CASSQFRGAGEKLFF.

This clone showed up just a few times. The chain carries TRBV6-1 and TRBJ1-5, with 7 bases that match TRBD1. CDR3 length: 14 amino acids. Germline V gives CDR1 MNHNS, CDR2 SASEGT. V dropped 3 bases and J dropped 5; count of bases not matched to a gene: 4. The CDR3 nucleotides are TGTGCCAGCAGTGATTGGCAGGGGGATCAGCCCCAGCATTTT. Protein sequence: CASSDWQGDQPQHF.

The CDR3 DNA is TGTGCCAGTAGTAGGGCAGCGGGGGACGTCTCCTACAATGAGCAGTTCTTC. This encodes CASSRAAGDVSYNEQFF. The chain employs TRBV19 and TRBJ2-1; 8 nucleotides agree with TRBD2. Germline V CDR1 and CDR2: LNHDA, SQIVND (reference sequence). The V and J ends lost 4 bases and 0 bases, in that order; junction bases with no gene match: 8. This CDR3 has 17 amino acids.

The rearrangement uses TRBV7-3 and TRBJ2-3, with a tentative D call TRBD2 (6 bases). The V gene lost 0 bases and the J gene lost 5 bases, with 15 bases spanning the gap. The length of the CDR3 is 16 residues. Germline V gene data show CDR1 as SGHTA and CDR2 as FQGTGA. CDR3 protein: CASSLTPGVQGDTQYF. DNA of the CDR3: TGTGCCAGCAGCTTAACTCCGGGAGTCCAGGGAGATACGCAGTATTTT. The variable domain in full, completed from reference TRBV7-3 and TRBJ2-3, reads GAGVSQTPSNKVTEKGKYVELRCDPISGHTALYWYRQSLGQGPEFLIYFQGTGAADDSGLPNDRFFAVRPEGSVSTLKIQRTERGDSAVYLCASSLTPGVQGDTQYFGPGTRLTVL.

V and J are TRBV10-3 and TRBJ1-2; D remains unclear. Germline CDR1 reads ENHRY; CDR2 reads SYGVKD. The CDR3 is 14 amino acids. Trimming cost V 0 bases and J 4 bases, with 9 bases left between them. In DNA form, the CDR3 reads TGTGCCATCAGTGAGTCCCCAGGCTTCTATGGCTACACCTTC. It yields the protein CAISESPGFYGYTF.

This clone was seen a handful of times. V usage is TRBV7-9 and J usage is TRBJ1-3; no reliable D call. Trimming took 5 bases from V and 5 from J, leaving 16 bases between them. Germline V lookup: CDR1 SEHNR, CDR2 FQNEAQ (reference sequence). This CDR3 is 15 amino acids long. The CDR3, as DNA: TGTGCCAGCAGCCAACCCCGGTGGGAGCGAAACACCATATATTTT. It translates to CASSQPRWERNTIYF.

This clone appeared a single time. The chain couples TRBV4-2 to TRBJ2-6, with no clear D. The V gene's germline CDR1 is LGHNA and CDR2 YNFKEQ. The CDR3 has 19 amino acids. Deletions cut 4 bases from V and 0 bases from J, with 19 bases between. This CDR3 reads CASSRPVGQINSGANVLTF. CDR3 DNA sequence: TGTGCCAGCAGCCGACCGGTGGGCCAAATTAACTCTGGGGCCAACGTCCTGACTTTC.

The chain employs TRBV6-4 and TRBJ2-7, with TRBD2 matching over 8 bases. The J segment lost 5 bases and the V segment lost 3 bases, leaving 6 bases of the junction unmatched. Germline CDR1 reads MRHNA; CDR2 reads SNTAGT. The CDR3 is 14 residues long. CDR3 in amino acids: CASSDKRELDEQYF. CDR3 DNA sequence: TGTGCCAGCAGTGATAAGCGGGAGCTTGACGAGCAGTACTTC.

The chain couples TRBV19 to TRBJ1-2; 8 nucleotides line up with TRBD1. CDR1 and CDR2 (germline): LNHDA, SQIVND (reference sequence). Trimming took 7 bases from V and 2 from J; bases not matched to a gene: 6. The CDR3 has 14 residues. The DNA of the CDR3 is TGTGCCAGTACCGAGGACAGGGACAACTATGGCTACACCTTC. The encoded protein is CASTEDRDNYGYTF.

The chain has TRBV3-1 (or the pseudogene TRBV3-2) and TRBJ1-1; TRBD1 matches 9 bases. This CDR3 is built from 15 residues. J was trimmed by 6 bases and V by 1 base; bases with no gene match: 6. CDR1 and CDR2 from the germline V gene are LGHDT and YNNKEL (reference sequence). CDR3 nucleotides: TGTGCCAGCAGCCAAGGGGACAGGGATGAGTCTGAAGCTTTCTTT. This gives the protein CASSQGDRDESEAFF.

The J gene is TRBJ2-1, the V gene TRBV21-1; the table's D call of TRBD1 was not tested on the DNA. TRBV21-1 is shown as a pseudogene. The CDR3 has 12 residues. CDR3 coding DNA: TGTGCCAGCAGCGAGGACAGGGGAGAGCAGTTCTTC. Translation gives CASSEDRGEQFF.

This clone was observed a few times. The genes are TRBV7-9 and TRBJ2-2; unclear D gene. CDR3 length: 12 amino acids. From germline, CDR1 is SEHNR and CDR2 FQNEAQ (reference sequence). Deletions cut 3 bases from V and 8 bases from J, with 7 bases between. The CDR3 region is CASSFHSGELFF. CDR3 nucleotide sequence: TGTGCCAGCAGCTTCCACTCTGGGGAGCTGTTTTTT.

The chain uses TRBV28 and TRBJ2-1; 7 bases line up with TRBD1. CDR1 MDHEN and CDR2 SYDVKM come from the germline V gene. The CDR3 extends over 14 amino acids. The junction had 7 bases not matched to a gene; V was cut back by 4 bases and J by 7 bases. CDR3 nucleotide sequence: TGTGCCAGCAGTTCTCCGACAGGGTCAAATGAGCAGTTCTTC. Residues: CASSSPTGSNEQFF.

The chain joins TRBV2 to TRBJ2-5; D gene uncertain. CDR3 size: 12 residues. Looked up from germline, CDR1 is SNHLY and CDR2 is FYNNEI. The V end lost 4 bases, the J end lost 5 bases, and 8 bases lay between the germline ends. CDR3 region: CASSGARETQYF. The CDR3 nucleotides are TGTGCCAGCAGTGGTGCGAGGGAGACCCAGTACTTC.

The rearrangement joins TRBV18 to TRBJ1-5; perhaps TRBD1 as D (6 bases). Germline CDR1 KGHSH, CDR2 LQKENI. The CDR3 consists of 13 residues. Between the trimmed V and J ends, which lost 4 bases and 4 bases, there was a span of 8 bases. The CDR3 sequence: CASSLGQNQPQHF. CDR3 DNA sequence: TGTGCCAGCTCACTCGGACAGAATCAGCCCCAGCATTTT.

The V and J genes are TRBV7-9 and TRBJ2-7; 10 nucleotides align to TRBD2. The CDR3 is made up of 14 amino acids. Unmatched junction bases numbered 10, after V lost 7 bases and J lost 7 bases. Germline loops: CDR1 SEHNR, CDR2 FQNEAQ (reference sequence). The CDR3: CASTSGGALWEQYF. The DNA for the CDR3 is TGTGCCAGCACAAGCGGGGGGGCCCTATGGGAGCAGTACTTC.